The present entry profiles one T cell receptor (beta chain) with its context. Its antigen remains unidentified. No qualities accompany the bases; no much larger clone lies one base away. The library was built by means of multiplex PCR. The listed sequencing device is Illumina HiSeq 2500. TCRbeta libraries were constructed through three rounds of nested PCR with primers (Table S4) according to protocols modified from ARM-PCR. Before sequencing, PCR products of 200-500 bp were excised from the gel and purified with the QIAquick gel extraction kit. The study's own analysis went as follows. Reads were cleaned using Trimmomatic, were merged into complete CDR3 sequences using FLASH, and were assigned to V(D)J germline segments using MiTCR. Clonal diversity was calculated as the inverse Simpson's index using VDJtools. In-frame sequences without a premature stop codon were defined as productive reads. TCRdb redid the processing of the public reads, applying fastp at Q25 and MiXCR, and retained in-frame beta chains. Rows with a matching CDR3 protein are joined into one entry that keeps the most common DNA and genes. TCRdb, rather than the study authors, made the V and J calls. The sample includes about 80,000 distinct CDR3 sequences, with 70% to 90% observed a single time. Around half of the sample lies in the top ten.

The germline V gene gives CDR1 as SGHAT and CDR2 as FQNNGV. Unmatched junction bases come to 15, with V trimmed by 5 bases and J by 7 bases. The CDR3 runs 16 amino acids, cysteine and phenylalanine included. Only the CDR3 DNA is retained, 48 bases long and in frame from the first base. RNA was isolated from bulk unsorted tissue, and RNA quality was assessed with a NanoDrop ND-1000 and an Agilent 2100. Normal lung samples were distant non-tumor tissue taken more than 3 cm from the tumor edge. All donors had newly diagnosed lung cancer, had not received prior chemotherapy, and were admitted for thoracic surgery in China between August and November 2014. Patients with previous radiotherapy or chemotherapy, or with another concurrent cancer, were excluded from the study. Surgical tissue pieces of about 1-2.1 cm3 were preserved in RNAlater solution and stored at -80 °C until use. This specimen belongs to a study of tumor and adjacent non-tumor tissue in lung cancer (dated by TCRdb to the late 2010s). In terms of the full investigation: Patients with adenocarcinoma (around eleven), squamous cell carcinoma (2) and small cell lung cancer (1) were included in the cohort. Using bulk TCRbeta repertoires from roughly 14 lung cancer patients, the study set lung tumor tissue side by side with matched distant non-tumor lung tissue. Sequencing produced more than 100,000,000 productive TCRbeta reads in total, an average of approximately 4.2 million reads per sample. Ages among the roughly 15 patients ranged from about 30 to 80 years, there were roughly 10 men and 5 women, and disease was at TNM stage I to III. For each patient, one tumor sample and one normal lung sample were taken, giving around 30 paired specimens that underwent TCRbeta CDR3 sequencing. Findings and caveats that apply to the study as a whole: Because peripheral blood was not sequenced, the blood TCRbeta repertoires of the lung cancer patients in the study went unexamined. Only about 15 patients were in the cohort, and the authors stated that larger samples and more detailed clinical data are needed. In normal lung, the top 100 clones accounted for a significantly larger cumulative share of the repertoire than in tumor tissue. The sequencing platform is not named in the methods, and unique molecular identifiers are not mentioned. Tumor tissue showed significantly higher TCR diversity (inverse Simpson) than normal lung tissue, at around 450 vs 150 (P = 0.0075, Mann-Whitney U test). Significantly higher TCR diversity was found in younger patients, and higher tumor TCR diversity was associated with shorter overall and disease-free survival.

The origin of this receptor is a man aged 55 to 70 with non-small cell lung cancer. Here the chain combines TRBV11-2 and TRBJ1-1, and 8 junctional nucleotides match TRBD1. The specimen sequenced was distant non-tumor lung tissue. The nucleotide sequence reads as follows: TGTGCCAGCAGCCCCTCCAGGGGGCCATTGACGAGTGAAGCTTTCTTT. The translation is CASSPSRGPLTSEAFF.